Below, one T cell receptor (beta chain) is given with its context. What it binds is not known. These data are taken from a study of T cell responses to AZD1222 COVID-19 vaccine. Across the study: Both about-4-week and about-12-week second-dose recipients were combined. Study-level findings and limits: Among the donors, most were white British and more were female, and clonal diversity was possibly underestimated.

This table comes from immunoSEQ multiplex PCR, and its TCRdb copy is limited to in-frame clones, with some not included. The sample gives roughly 120,000 clones, roughly nine tenths of which show up once; roughly 4.2% is in the top ten. The sample here was peripheral blood, taken on day 0 of AZD1222 vaccination. This receptor was taken from an adult in good health.

The CDR3 DNA reads as TGTGCCAGCAGCAATGAGTGGGCGGGGGGCGACTACGAGCAGTACTTC. Translation: CASSNEWAGGDYEQYF. This chain joins TRBV11-2 and TRBJ2-7; 8 bases map to TRBD2. Germline-derived CDR1 and CDR2 are SGHAT and FQNNGV. There are 16 residues in the CDR3. Trimming at V came to 5 bases and at J to 3 bases, leaving 12 bases not matched to a gene.